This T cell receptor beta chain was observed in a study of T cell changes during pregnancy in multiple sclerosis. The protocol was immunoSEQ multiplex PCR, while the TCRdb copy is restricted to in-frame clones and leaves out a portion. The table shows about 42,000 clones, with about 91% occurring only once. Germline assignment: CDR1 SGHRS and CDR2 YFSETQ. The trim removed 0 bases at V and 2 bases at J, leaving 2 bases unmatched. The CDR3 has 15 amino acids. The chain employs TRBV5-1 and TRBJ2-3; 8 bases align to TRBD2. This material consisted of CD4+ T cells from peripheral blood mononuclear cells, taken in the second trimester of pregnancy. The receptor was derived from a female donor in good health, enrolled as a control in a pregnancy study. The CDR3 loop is CASSLGAGVTDTQYF. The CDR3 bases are TGCGCCAGCAGCTTGGGAGCGGGGGTCACAGATACGCAGTATTTT.